This section outlines one TCR beta chain sequence together with its context. This clone was observed a few times. The antigen it binds to is not known. The sample holds no much larger clone one base away, and base qualities are not on file. The data were taken from a study of cytomegalovirus exposure and HLA in healthy donors (dated by TCRdb to the late 2010s). Broadly, across the study: An earlier analysis of 587 of the donors reported over 250 Gb of sequence data and 117 million unique TCR beta sequences obtained from about 200 million T cells. Approximately 330 gigabases of sequencing data and around 80 million unique TCR sequences made up an early release that covered approximately 620 HLA-typed donors. Of the 398 genotyped donors, approximately 80% fell in the genetic ancestry cluster associated with self-reported Caucasian donors. The study aimed to test whether cataloging public T cell receptors could reveal signatures of past pathogen exposure. Using immunosequencing, the study profiled T cell repertoires from around 670 subjects and related those repertoires to cytomegalovirus serostatus. Besides the first cohort of 666 subjects, a separate validation cohort made up of 90 to 150 different subjects was used. The study combined high-throughput TCR immunosequencing, statistical association of individual TCRs with disease status, and machine learning to predict cytomegalovirus infection status. In a later analysis, previously published TCR beta repertoires from about 640 donors were re-analyzed and high-resolution HLA genotyping was added so that TCR occurrence patterns could be studied. The later analysis used no new phenotypic data to find candidate immune exposures, relying instead on TCR beta sequences and their occurrence across donors. An earlier analysis of 587 of the donors used high-throughput TCR beta sequencing to judge whether each TCR beta V gene segment behaved as functional or pseudogenic. Alongside the repertoire data, information on donor age, sex, ethnicity and CMV serostatus was compiled. A later genetic analysis took genome-wide SNP genotypes for about 65% of the roughly 670 donors and used that subset as a discovery cohort. Every discovery cohort repertoire had been produced on one sequencing platform. HLA typing included class I and class II loci at four-digit resolution. The number of donors typed differed by locus, with roughly 620-640 for A, B, C, DRB1 and DQB1, roughly 520 for DQA1, 600 to 610 for DPA1, and some 470 for DPB1. Roughly 5 DR-DQ haplotypes were treated as single units for association and clustering because of strong linkage in the cohort. Among 398 genotyped donors of the cohort, an average of approximately 240,000 unique TCR beta nucleotide sequences were sequenced per donor, around 18% of them non-productive.

The library was made by the immunoSEQ multiplex PCR assay. The multiplex PCR relied on a mix of 60 forward primers for TCR Vbeta segments and 13 reverse primers for TCR Jbeta segments. Amplification of the CDR3 region of rearranged TCR beta genes was performed with a multiplex PCR assay on genomic DNA. On the Illumina HiSeq System, the amplified TCR beta libraries were sequenced as 87-base-pair reads. The authors' analysis ran thus. Across the 500 to 750 repertoires, a later analysis counted 80 million or so unique TCR beta chains, approximately 12 million of which were shared by at least two donors. To remove PCR and sequencing errors, raw reads were error-corrected and collapsed into unique sequences using a nearest-neighbor algorithm that merged closely related sequences. To assign V, D and J gene segments, CDR3 sequences were aligned to IMGT reference sequences. Each retained sequence needed at least a six-nucleotide match to both a V gene segment and a J gene segment. A rearrangement was called productive if the CDR3 had no stop codons and remained in frame with V and J, and every other rearrangement was called non-productive. CDR3 was defined according to IMGT convention as the region running from the second conserved V-encoded cysteine to the conserved J-encoded phenylalanine. The earlier analysis of a few hundred of the donors excluded any sequence lacking an unambiguous match to a single V gene segment. In an earlier analysis of approximately 560 of the donors, a V segment was called functional when productive rearrangements were above 56.7%, and segregating when the standard deviation between donors exceeded 5%. A statistical classification framework was built to diagnose cytomegalovirus status from the catalog of TCR beta chain sequences. In a later analysis, V and J genes were assigned by comparing TCR nucleotide sequences against IMGT/GENE-DB human TR gene sequences. In a later analysis, CDR3 sequences and most-parsimonious VDJ recombination scenarios were assigned using the TCRdist pipeline. In a later analysis, each TCR beta chain was defined by its CDR3 amino acid sequence together with its V-gene family, and reads without a unique V-gene family were excluded. In a later analysis, 450 to 600 highly shared, low-generation-probability nucleotide sequences were removed to address suspected cross-contamination and a sequencing artifact. A later analysis calculated a clonal expansion index for each public chain from normalized within-repertoire ranks of inferred template counts. In a later analysis, generation probabilities were computed with a VDJ recombination model fitted to out-of-frame rearrangements, and the resulting probabilities were checked against IGoR. In a later analysis, hypergeometric tests were used to score TCR-TCR, TCR-HLA and TCR-CMV co-occurrence, with a repertoire-size bias correction applied to TCR pairs. False discovery rates were estimated in a later analysis by permuting HLA or CMV assignments 20 times. A later analysis grouped co-occurring TCRs with DBSCAN, adding TCRdist sequence similarity when clustering within HLA-allele-positive subsets. Co-occurrence clustering excluded repertoires with fewer than 30,000 or more than 120,000 public chains, plus five with anomalous nucleotide sharing. This is the immuneACCESS table as TCRdb keeps it, with only in-frame sequences that have V and J called. A part of the clones is gone; compared with another copy, unresolved V genes explain less than half, and the rest is unexplained. The DNA was the basis for D and trimming; V, J and clone size are from that table. The sample has 60,000 to 90,000 clones on record, about 70% of them singletons. The ten top clones hold 7.5% to 8% of the sample.

In total, approximately 700 healthy bone marrow donors made up the cohort. Cohort members were all nominally healthy when sampled, although unrecorded immune exposures were likely present. The donor tested CMV seropositive and was one of the 289 seropositive cohort members. A peripheral blood sample was provided by each donor, and peripheral blood mononuclear cells were used for TCR beta sequencing. Genomic DNA was extracted from the blood cell samples with the Qiagen DNeasy Blood Extraction Kit. The germline V gene (reference sequence) gives CDR1 as PRHDT and CDR2 as FYEKMQ. V has 0 bases trimmed and J has 0 bases trimmed; junction bases matching no gene number 2. Taken from cysteine to phenylalanine, the CDR3 has 16 residues. Of all the DNA, just the CDR3 is kept, 48 bases in frame from base 1. Study-wide conclusions, independent of this receptor: Some IMGT-functional V segments, including TRBV6-2 and TRBV6-3, could not be told apart with the 87-base-pair reads, so those segments were excluded. A total of 150 to 200 TCR beta chains were listed by the study as associated with cytomegalovirus. HLA typing was unavailable for some donors at each locus, so association tests used only the typed subset. In a later analysis, several top co-occurrence clusters were reported to appear linked to parvovirus B19, influenza, CMV and Epstein-Barr virus. A further reported finding was that TCR beta sequences accurately predicted the HLA-A and HLA-B alleles for most subjects in the first cohort. In a later analysis, HLA-associated TCR beta chains were found to be more clonally expanded and to have lower generation probabilities than equally common non-associated chains. The presence/absence analyses assumed that sequencing depth was roughly uniform across donors, and that assumption may not be true. Most TCR sequences were seen in very few donors, while some public TCRs were found in many individuals. The classifier was reported to diagnose cytomegalovirus status with high specificity and sensitivity in both the original and validation cohorts. Three of the identified cytomegalovirus-associated TCR beta chains were confirmed in vitro to be specific for cytomegalovirus antigens. When HLA alleles, especially DR and DQ, strongly co-occurred, attributing TCR associations to individual alleles was difficult. According to a later analysis, most CMV-associated TCR beta chains appeared to be HLA-restricted, and the HLA associations seemed to be driven largely by CMV exposure. In this cohort, only TCR beta chains were sequenced, and detectable features were limited by the absence of alpha or paired-chain data. In a later analysis, some 17,000 TCR beta sequences were associated with specific HLA alleles at a false discovery rate of 0.05. Because counts were too low, roughly 17 rarely observed V segments, including chromosome 9 orphons, were left out of the earlier analysis of 500 to 650 of the donors. A cluster of highly shared sequence variants was judged likely to represent a technical artifact of the sequencing pipeline. According to a later analysis, TCR association rates differed among HLA loci, with DRB1 alleles showing the most associated TCRs and HLA-C alleles showing the fewest. Linkage disequilibrium might explain the correlated functional status among segregating V segments, but an unknown experimental factor could not be excluded. According to the authors, the approach could potentially be generalized to other disease states and immunological phenotypes. In a later genetic analysis, fewer N-insertions in productive TCRs were reported among donors in an Asian-associated ancestry cluster than the roughly 700-donor mean. An earlier analysis of 587 of the donors showed that most TCR beta V segments appeared in productive rearrangements either about 87% or about 30% of the time, which broadly matched IMGT annotations. For the cohort, immune exposure information was limited to CMV serostatus. V-gene and J-gene trimming of TCR beta chains was associated with a missense DCLRE1C variant in a later genetic analysis, and the association was replicated in an independent cohort.

This receptor chain uses TRBV13 and TRBJ2-3; 8 central nucleotides agree with TRBD1. Sequencing was performed on PBMCs. The receptor comes from a man aged 40-49 years in good health and CMV-seropositive. The nucleotides read TGTGCCAGCAGCTTAGGTGACAGGGGAAGCACAGATACGCAGTATTTT. It translates as CASSLGDRGSTDTQYF.